These T cell receptor beta chains were read from a single sample in a study of blood T cell repertoires in COVID-19. The method was immunoSEQ multiplex PCR; TCRdb's version includes in-frame clones alone and lacks a portion of them. The sample has 250,000 to 300,000 clones; around nine tenths are singletons. The material sequenced was peripheral blood. These receptors were collected from a woman aged 30 to 39 with COVID-19, enrolled during active disease. CDR3s include the opening cysteine and the closing phenylalanine or tryptophan. D genes are given only for firm matches. Some rows have no size entry. The others give once, few or many, or a class for an expanded clone.

TRBV9	TRBJ2-2	-	-	TGTGCCAGCAGCTCCTACTCGGGACTCGGTGCCGGGGAGCTGTTTTTT	CASSSYSGLGAGELFF
TRBV29-1	TRBJ2-1	TRBD1	-	TGCAGCGTCCACAGGGGGCAAAATGAGCAGTTCTTC	CSVHRGQNEQFF
TRBV4-1	TRBJ2-7	-	-	TGCGCCAGCAGCAGGGACGGAGGGTGGCCCTACGAGCAGTACTTC	CASSRDGGWPYEQYF
TRBV24-1	TRBJ2-5	TRBD1	-	TGTGCCACCAGTGATAGGACAGGGCTACAAGAGACCCAGTACTTC	CATSDRTGLQETQYF
TRBV7-9	TRBJ2-5	TRBD1	-	TGTGCCAGCAGCCCCGGGACAGGGGGGTTTGAGACCCAGTACTTC	CASSPGTGGFETQYF
TRBV6-1	TRBJ1-2	TRBD1	-	TGTGCCAGCAGTGAAGCGTTACAGGGGATGTACGGCTACACCTTC	CASSEALQGMYGYTF
TRBV4-1	TRBJ1-1	TRBD1	-	TGCGCCAGCAGCTATAGACTACTGGGACAGGGGACCCAGCGGACCTTAACATCTGAAGCTTTCTTT	CASSYRLLGQGTQRTLTSEAFF
TRBV7-2	TRBJ2-4	-	-	TGTGCCAGCAGCTTAGAAAGATCGGCAACGCGGCTAGCCAAAAACATTCAGTACTTC	CASSLERSATRLAKNIQYF
TRBV12-5	TRBJ2-1	TRBD2	-	TGTGCTAGTGGTTTGATACCGGACGGACTAGCGGAATACAATGAGCAGTTCTTC	CASGLIPDGLAEYNEQFF
TRBV9	TRBJ2-7	TRBD2	-	TGTGCCAGCAGCGTAGTAGCGGGAGGGCCTCACGAGCAGTACTTC	CASSVVAGGPHEQYF
TRBV2	TRBJ2-3	TRBD2	-	TGTGCCAGCAGTGAAAGGGCTAGCGGGGGGACGGATACGCAGTATTTT	CASSERASGGTDTQYF
TRBV11-2	TRBJ2-3	TRBD2	-	TGTGCCAGCAGCCGACTAGCGGGAGAGACAGATACGCAGTATTTT	CASSRLAGETDTQYF
TRBV7-9	TRBJ1-3	-	-	TGTGCCAGCAGCTTAGCGCCAGGTGGAAACACCATATATTTT	CASSLAPGGNTIYF
TRBV30	TRBJ2-3	-	-	TGTGCCTGGAGCCCCCTAGTCCGCGATACGCAGTATTTT	CAWSPLVRDTQYF
TRBV4-1	TRBJ2-7	TRBD1	once	TGCGCCAGCAGCCTACTCGACAGGGGACCCTCCTACGAGCAGTACTTC	CASSLLDRGPSYEQYF
TRBV4-1	TRBJ2-2	TRBD2	-	TGCGCCAGCAGCCAAGAGCATAGCGGGTTCGCGCGGAACACCGGGGAGCTGTTTTTT	CASSQEHSGFARNTGELFF
TRBV28	TRBJ2-7	TRBD2	-	TGTGCCAGCAGTTTAGACCTAGCGGGAGGGCCGGGGGAGCAGTACTTC	CASSLDLAGGPGEQYF
TRBV6-5	TRBJ2-1	-	once	TGTGCCTCCCGCGGGGTCAATGAGCAGTTCTTC	CASRGVNEQFF
TRBV24-1	TRBJ1-1	-	-	TGTGCCACCAGTGATTTGCCCGAGGAAGCTTTCTTT	CATSDLPEEAFF
TRBV24-1	TRBJ2-1	TRBD2	-	TGTGCCACCAGTGGGCCTAGCGGGAGGAGGTTGGGTGAGCAGTTCTTC	CATSGPSGRRLGEQFF
TRBV7-6	TRBJ1-6	TRBD1	-	TGTGCCAGCAGCTTAGGGACAGGGACGAATTCACCCCTCCACTTT	CASSLGTGTNSPLHF
TRBV19	TRBJ2-7	-	-	TGTGCCAGTAGTATTGGCAGGGAAAGCGAGCAGTACTTC	CASSIGRESEQYF
TRBV11-2	TRBJ1-3	TRBD1	-	TGTGCCAGCAGCCTAAGGGGGCCGACAGTAACTGGAAACACCATATATTTT	CASSLRGPTVTGNTIYF
TRBV7-2	TRBJ2-7	-	-	TGTGCCAGCAGCTTAGTCAGCAGGGACGAGCAGTACTTC	CASSLVSRDEQYF
TRBV18	TRBJ2-2	-	-	TGTGCCAGCTCACGCACCCGAGAAACGAACACCGGGGAGCTGTTTTTT	CASSRTRETNTGELFF
TRBV6-5	TRBJ2-1	TRBD2	-	TGTGCCAGCAGTCACCGGACTAGCGGTTACAATGAGCAGTTCTTC	CASSHRTSGYNEQFF
TRBV5-4	TRBJ2-2	TRBD1	-	TGTGCCAGCAGCTCCAGGGGGCGCATCACCGGGGAGCTGTTTTTT	CASSSRGRITGELFF